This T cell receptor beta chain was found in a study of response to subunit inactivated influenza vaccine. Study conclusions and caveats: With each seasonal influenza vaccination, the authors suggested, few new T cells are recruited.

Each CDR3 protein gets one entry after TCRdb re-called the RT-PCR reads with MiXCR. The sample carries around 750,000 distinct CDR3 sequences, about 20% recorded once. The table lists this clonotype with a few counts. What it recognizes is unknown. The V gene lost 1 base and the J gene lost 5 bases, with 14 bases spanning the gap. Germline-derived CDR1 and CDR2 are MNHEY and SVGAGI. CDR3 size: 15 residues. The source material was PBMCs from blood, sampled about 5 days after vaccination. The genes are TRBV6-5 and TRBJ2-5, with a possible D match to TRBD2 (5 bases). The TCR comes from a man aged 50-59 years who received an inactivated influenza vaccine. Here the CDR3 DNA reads TGTGCCAGCAGTTACTGGAGCGGCCGGTCGGAGACCCAGTACTTC. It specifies CASSYWSGRSETQYF.